Shown below are 29 T cell receptor beta chains from a single sample sequenced in a study of shared clonotypes between healthy human individuals. Only in-frame clones appear in the TCRdb table, and some are missing; sequencing was by immunoSEQ multiplex PCR. The sample carries 2 million to 2.5 million clones, roughly 93% recorded once. The material sequenced was naive CD4+ T cells from PBMCs. The subset was: CD45RA+ positively selected. The receptors shown here come from a man in his late teens or twenties in good health. Some clones in this sample may be carry-over from other donors' samples.

The V gene is TRBV9, the J gene TRBJ2-6; D is possibly TRBD2 (5 bases). V was cut by 1 base and J by 0 bases, with 8 bases left in between. The CDR3 spans 16 residues. Germline lookup yields CDR1 SGDLS and CDR2 YYNGEE. The CDR3 bases are TGTGCCAGCAGCGTACAGGAGGTCTCTGGGGCCAACGTCCTGACTTTC. Protein: CASSVQEVSGANVLTF.

J is TRBJ2-3 and V is TRBV4-2; the match to TRBD1 covers 10 bases. The germline V gene has CDR1 LGHNA and CDR2 YNFKEQ. There are 17 residues in the CDR3. The junction had 10 bases not matched to a gene; V was cut back by 2 bases and J by 5 bases. The CDR3 nucleotides are TGTGCCAGCAGCCAAATAGACAGGGGGCGAGTAGGAGATACGCAGTATTTT. Encoded protein: CASSQIDRGRVGDTQYF.

V usage is TRBV11-2 and J usage is TRBJ2-2, with 8 nucleotides matching TRBD2. The germline V gene has CDR1 SGHAT and CDR2 FQNNGV. The V gene end was trimmed by 1 base and the J gene end by 4 bases; junction bases not matched to a gene: 8. The length of the CDR3 is 17 residues. The CDR3 sequence: CASSLGPRGRSTGELFF. The CDR3 DNA is TGTGCCAGCAGCTTAGGTCCTCGCGGGAGGAGCACCGGGGAGCTGTTTTTT.

The chain combines TRBV6-6 with TRBJ2-3; 10 nucleotides align to TRBD1. With 6 bases clipped from V and 5 bases from J, the junction kept 2 bases outside the gene matches. The CDR3 runs to 13 residues. Germline assignment: CDR1 MNHNY and CDR2 SVGAGI (reference sequence). The CDR3 DNA is TGTGCCAGCAGGGGGACAGGGGAAGATACGCAGTATTTT. Protein product: CASRGTGEDTQYF.

This chain connects TRBV28 to TRBJ2-1, with 10 bases identical to TRBD2. Germline values: CDR1 MDHEN, CDR2 SYDVKM. With 3 bases clipped from V and 6 bases from J, the junction kept 2 bases outside the gene matches. CDR3 length: 14 amino acids. CDR3 sequence: CASSFASGSNEQFF. The CDR3 DNA is TGTGCCAGCAGTTTTGCTAGCGGGAGCAATGAGCAGTTCTTC.

The rearrangement joins TRBV9 to TRBJ2-7, with a tentative D call TRBD2 (5 bases). Germline-derived CDR1 and CDR2 are SGDLS and YYNGEE. Trimming shortened V by 3 bases and J by 8 bases, and 21 bases separated the two germline ends. CDR3 length: 15 amino acids. The CDR3 nucleotides read TGTGCCAGCAGCGGGATAACTGAGGGCCAGCAAAAGCAGTACTTC. Translating gives CASSGITEGQQKQYF.

This chain connects TRBV6-6 to TRBJ1-4; 10 positions agree with TRBD1. Looked up from germline, CDR1 is MNHNY and CDR2 is SVGAGI (reference sequence). The CDR3 is 16 amino acids. V lost 6 bases to trimming and J lost 0 bases; unmatched junction nucleotides: 4. The CDR3 bases are TGTGCCAGCAGCCGGACAGGGGGTGCAACTAATGAAAAACTGTTTTTT. As protein: CASSRTGGATNEKLFF.

The table lists this clone with a few counts. The chain recombines TRBV18 with TRBJ1-1; tentative D call: TRBD1 (5 bases). This CDR3 is 16 amino acids long. Trimming took 0 bases from V and 1 from J, leaving 12 bases between them. The germline V gene has CDR1 KGHSH and CDR2 LQKENI. This CDR3 is CASSPPNPGTNTEAFF. Written as DNA, the CDR3 is TGTGCCAGCTCACCACCGAATCCAGGGACGAACACTGAAGCTTTCTTT.

The chain is built from TRBV7-2 and TRBJ2-5, with 8 bases that match TRBD1. Germline V gives CDR1 SGHTA, CDR2 FQGNSA. The CDR3 covers 15 residues. J lost 3 bases, V lost 5 bases, and 8 bases had no gene match. CDR3 sequence: CASSQRTGREETQYF. CDR3 in DNA: TGTGCCAGCAGCCAGCGGACAGGGCGGGAAGAGACCCAGTACTTC.

The CDR3 sequence is CASSRPMTGGRAEAFF. In DNA, the CDR3 is TGTGCCAGCAGCAGACCCATGACAGGGGGCAGGGCTGAAGCTTTCTTT. This chain uses TRBV28 with TRBJ1-1, with 10 positions matching TRBD1. This CDR3 has 16 residues. The V segment lost 6 bases and the J segment 6 bases; nucleotides outside the gene matches: 13. CDR1 and CDR2 from the germline V gene are MDHEN and SYDVKM.

The chain couples TRBV30 to TRBJ1-6; D unclear. Between the trimmed V and J ends, which lost 1 base and 7 bases, there was a span of 14 bases. The germline V gene has CDR1 GTSNPN and CDR2 SVGIG (reference sequence). CDR3 length equals 15 residues. The CDR3, as DNA: TGTGCCTGGAGTGGATTGGGCGTACGGAATTCACCCCTCCACTTT. Protein: CAWSGLGVRNSPLHF.

This clone was observed once. This sequence joins TRBV5-6 and TRBJ1-1, with TRBD1 as a possible D gene (5 bases). The CDR3 extends over 15 amino acids. The germline gives CDR1 SGHDT, CDR2 YYEEEE. V gave up 4 bases and J gave up 0 bases, with 13 bases separating them. CDR3 nucleotide sequence: TGTGCCAGCAGCCTTCGACAGCTACTGAACACTGAAGCTTTCTTT. As protein: CASSLRQLLNTEAFF.

The rearrangement links TRBV18 to TRBJ2-7; 9 nucleotides agree with TRBD2. CDR1 and CDR2 from the germline V gene are KGHSH and LQKENI. V shed 4 bases and J 13 bases; nucleotides not matched to a gene: 14. The CDR3 covers 14 residues. The CDR3 reads CASSRAASGADPYF. DNA of the CDR3: TGTGCCAGCTCACGAGCGGCTAGCGGGGCCGACCCCTACTTC. The full variable domain, completed using reference TRBV18 and TRBJ2-7, is NAGVMQNPRHLVRRRGQEARLRCSPMKGHSHVYWYRQLPEEGLKFMVYLQKENIIDESGMPKERFSAEFPKEGPSILRIQQVVRGDSAAYFCASSRAASGADPYFGPGTRLTVT.

The chain recombines TRBV7-2 with TRBJ1-1, with TRBD1 matching over 7 bases. The CDR3 is 14 amino acids. From germline, CDR1 is SGHTA and CDR2 FQGNSA. Losses at the gene ends were 5 bases for V and 5 bases for J; bases not matched to a gene: 8. CDR3 coding DNA: TGTGCCAGCAGCCTAACAGGGGAGTGGACTGAAGCTTTCTTT. The encoded protein is CASSLTGEWTEAFF.

This clone was picked up a small number of times. The chain employs TRBV9 and TRBJ1-1, with 7 bases that match TRBD1. CDR3 length equals 15 residues. CDR1 and CDR2 from the germline V gene are SGDLS and YYNGEE. The trim removed 3 bases at V and 0 bases at J, leaving 5 bases unmatched. The DNA of the CDR3 is TGTGCCAGCAGCGAGGGGACAGTTCTGAACACTGAAGCTTTCTTT. Protein sequence: CASSEGTVLNTEAFF.

This rearrangement joins TRBV4-2 to TRBJ1-5, with 8 nucleotides matching TRBD1. The J segment lost 7 bases and the V segment lost 3 bases, leaving 5 bases of the junction unmatched. The CDR3 has 14 residues. Germline V lookup: CDR1 LGHNA, CDR2 YNFKEQ. CDR3 in DNA: TGTGCCAGCAGCCAGACAGGGGAGGGACAGCCCCAGCATTTT. The encoded protein is CASSQTGEGQPQHF.

The chain uses TRBV2 and TRBJ1-5, with TRBD1 as a possible D gene (5 bases). V lost 7 bases to trimming and J lost 9 bases, with 13 bases between them. Germline CDR1 SNHLY, CDR2 FYNNEI. The CDR3 is made up of 12 amino acids. The CDR3 here is CASTRGLGPQHF. The CDR3 DNA is TGTGCCAGCACAAGGGGACTAGGGCCCCAGCATTTT.

On this clone itself: At the DNA level, this CDR3 is encoded by other sequences in the same sample as well. This chain links TRBV29-1 with TRBJ2-7; TRBD1 aligns across 7 bases. The length of the CDR3 is 12 residues. Germline-derived CDR1 and CDR2 are SQVTM and ANQGSEA. Trimming removed 3 bases from V and 3 bases from J; junction bases left unmatched: 2. CDR3 loop: CSVEGDSYEQYF. In DNA, the CDR3 is TGCAGCGTTGAGGGGGACAGCTACGAGCAGTACTTC.

The genes are TRBV29-1 and TRBJ1-2; 8 nucleotides match TRBD1. The CDR3 extends over 14 amino acids. V shed 0 bases and J 4 bases; nucleotides not matched to a gene: 4. The germline CDR1 and CDR2 sequences are SQVTM and ANQGSEA. Here the CDR3 DNA reads TGCAGCGTTGAAGAACACAGGGGGGTCTATGGCTACACCTTC. Residues: CSVEEHRGVYGYTF.

This sequence joins TRBV13 and TRBJ2-1; D uncertain. This CDR3 contains 11 residues. Deletions cut 2 bases from V and 8 bases from J, with 4 bases between. The germline gives CDR1 PRHDT, CDR2 FYEKMQ (reference sequence). CDR3 protein: CASSLTDEQFF. The CDR3 DNA sequence: TGTGCCAGCAGCTTAACTGATGAGCAGTTCTTC.

The chain is built from TRBV18 and TRBJ2-7, with D maybe TRBD2 (6 bases). Trimming removed 2 bases from V and 7 bases from J, with 18 bases in between. The CDR3 is 15 amino acids. Germline V CDR1 and CDR2: KGHSH, LQKENI. CDR3 amino acids: CASSPYGGDSSEQYF. DNA of the CDR3: TGTGCCAGCTCACCATATGGCGGGGACTCCAGTGAGCAGTACTTC.

The chain links TRBV27 to TRBJ1-4; maybe TRBD1 (5 bases). CDR3 length: 14 amino acids. V dropped 7 bases and J dropped 8 bases, with 17 bases sitting between them. Germline V gene data show CDR1 as MNHEY and CDR2 as SMNVEV (reference sequence). Here the CDR3 reads CASKVGRGREKLFF. The CDR3 DNA reads as TGTGCCAGCAAAGTGGGACGGGGAAGGGAAAAACTGTTTTTT.

The V call is TRBV7-9, the J call TRBJ2-1; 9 nucleotides agree with TRBD1. With V trimmed by 0 bases and J by 0 bases, 3 bases remained unmatched. Germline assignment: CDR1 SEHNR and CDR2 FQNEAQ (reference sequence). The CDR3 has 17 amino acids. CDR3 region: CASSLAQGQGSYNEQFF. The CDR3 nucleotides read TGTGCCAGCAGCTTAGCGCAGGGACAGGGCTCCTACAATGAGCAGTTCTTC. Using reference TRBV7-9 and TRBJ2-1 for the parts outside the CDR3, the full variable domain is DTGVSQNPRHKITKRGQNVTFRCDPISEHNRLYWYRQTLGQGPEFLTYFQNEAQLEKSRLLSDRFSAERPKGSFSTLEIQRTEQGDSAMYLCASSLAQGQGSYNEQFFGPGTRLTVL.

This clone was seen once. The chain's CDR3 is CASSTSSAGASYEQYF. The CDR3, as DNA: TGTGCCAGCAGCACCTCTTCTGCGGGGGCCTCCTACGAGCAGTACTTC. This chain connects TRBV11-2 to TRBJ2-7; D is possibly TRBD2 (7 bases). CDR3 length: 16 amino acids. Germline V lookup: CDR1 SGHAT, CDR2 FQNNGV. The V end lost 5 bases, the J end lost 0 bases, and 17 bases lay between the germline ends. The whole variable domain, filled in from reference TRBV11-2 and TRBJ2-7, reads EAGVAQSPRYKIIEKRQSVAFWCNPISGHATLYWYQQILGQGPKLLIQFQNNGVVDDSQLPKDRFSAERLKGVDSTLKIQPAKLEDSAVYLCASSTSSAGASYEQYFGPGTRLTVT.

The CDR3 reads CASSIGPPNYIQYF. The CDR3 DNA sequence: TGTGCCAGTAGCATTGGACCACCCAATTACATTCAGTACTTC. The V gene is TRBV19, the J gene TRBJ2-4; D gene ambiguous. Per the germline V gene, CDR1 is LNHDA and CDR2 is SQIVND (reference sequence). This CDR3 region has 14 residues. V was shortened by 6 bases and J by 8 bases, with 17 bases between the two germline ends. Combining the CDR3 with reference TRBV19 and TRBJ2-4 gives the whole variable domain DGGITQSPKYLFRKEGQNVTLSCEQNLNHDAMYWYRQDPGQGLRLIYYSQIVNDFQKGDIAEGYSVSREKKESFPLTVTSAQKNPTAFYLCASSIGPPNYIQYFGAGTRLSVL.

This clone occurred once. V and J are TRBV7-8 and TRBJ2-1, with no clear D. The CDR3 is 15 residues long. The V end lost 2 bases, the J end lost 6 bases, and 14 bases lay between the germline ends. Germline CDR1 SGHVS, CDR2 FQNEAQ. The CDR3 is CASSLSWIRSNEQFF. The CDR3, as DNA: TGTGCCAGCAGCTTATCTTGGATTCGTAGCAATGAGCAGTTCTTC.

This clone was counted only a few times. The V call is TRBV7-2, the J call TRBJ2-5; D gene ambiguous. The CDR3 sequence is 11 residues long. Per germline, CDR1 SGHTA and CDR2 FQGNSA. Trimming took off 2 bases at V and 11 bases at J, with 9 bases between the two ends. The CDR3 loop is CASSLRLNQYF. The CDR3, as DNA: TGTGCCAGCAGCTTACGTCTTAATCAGTACTTC.

This chain joins TRBV19 and TRBJ1-1; D may be TRBD1 (5 bases). The CDR3 is 15 amino acids. Trimming removed 3 bases at V and 0 bases at J, with 11 bases between. Per the germline V gene, CDR1 is LNHDA and CDR2 is SQIVND (reference sequence). Here the CDR3 reads CASSIPGPMNTEAFF. The CDR3 nucleotides are TGTGCCAGTAGTATCCCGGGACCGATGAACACTGAAGCTTTCTTT.

The gene calls are TRBV4-3 and TRBJ2-1; D unresolved. There are 15 residues in the CDR3. Germline V gene sequence: CDR1 LGHNA, CDR2 YSLEER. V lost 0 bases and J lost 7, with 13 bases in between. CDR3 bases: TGCGCCAGCAGCCAAGAATTCGGTAGTAGTAATGAGCAGTTCTTC. As protein: CASSQEFGSSNEQFF.